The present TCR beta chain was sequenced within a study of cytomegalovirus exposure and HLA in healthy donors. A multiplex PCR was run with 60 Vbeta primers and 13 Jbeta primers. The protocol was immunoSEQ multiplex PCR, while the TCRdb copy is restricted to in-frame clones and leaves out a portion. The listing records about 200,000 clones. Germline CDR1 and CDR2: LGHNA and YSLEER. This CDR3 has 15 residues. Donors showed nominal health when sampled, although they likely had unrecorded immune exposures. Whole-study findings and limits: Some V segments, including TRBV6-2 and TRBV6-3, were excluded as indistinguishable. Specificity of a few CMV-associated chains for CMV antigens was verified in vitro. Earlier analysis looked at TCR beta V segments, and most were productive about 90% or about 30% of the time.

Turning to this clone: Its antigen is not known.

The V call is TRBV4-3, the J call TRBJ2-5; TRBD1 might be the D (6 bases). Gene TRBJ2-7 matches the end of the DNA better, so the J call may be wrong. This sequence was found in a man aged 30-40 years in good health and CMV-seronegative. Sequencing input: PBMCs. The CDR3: CASSQPTGLLYEQYF. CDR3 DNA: TGCGCCAGCAGCCAACCCACAGGGCTCCTCTACGAGCAGTACTTC.